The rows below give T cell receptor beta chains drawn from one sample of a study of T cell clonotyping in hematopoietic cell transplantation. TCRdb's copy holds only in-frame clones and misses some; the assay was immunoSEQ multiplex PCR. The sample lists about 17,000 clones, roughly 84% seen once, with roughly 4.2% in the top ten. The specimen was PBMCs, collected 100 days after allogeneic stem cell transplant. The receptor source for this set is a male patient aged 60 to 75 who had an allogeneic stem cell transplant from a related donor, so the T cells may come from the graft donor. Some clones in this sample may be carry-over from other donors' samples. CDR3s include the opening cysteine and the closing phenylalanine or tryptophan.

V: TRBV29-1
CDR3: CSVRRDREEGTF

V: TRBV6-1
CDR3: CASTWTGTPTEAFF

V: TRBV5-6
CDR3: CASSPTGLGLADTQYF

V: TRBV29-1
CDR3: CSVLGQQGTEAFF

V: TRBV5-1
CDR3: CASSQNPITGSEKLFF

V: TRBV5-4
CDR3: CASSQAGTDTQYF

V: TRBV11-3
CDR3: CASSLPDRNTIYF

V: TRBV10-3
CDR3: CAIGTGYNSPLHF

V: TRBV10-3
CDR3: CAISESGRQNTEAFF

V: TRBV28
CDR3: CASTPGGAPLRGEQYF

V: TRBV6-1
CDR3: CASSEASGGQETQYF

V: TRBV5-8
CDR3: CASSFEGNTEAFF

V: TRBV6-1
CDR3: CASRSGGGSYEQYF

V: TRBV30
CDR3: CAWTRRLTRDNSPLHF

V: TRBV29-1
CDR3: CSVVSRGMGEQYF